Described below is a single T cell receptor (beta chain) sequence and its context. V gave up 10 bases and J gave up 1 base, with 19 bases separating them. There are 15 residues in the CDR3. Germline V gene data show CDR1 as LNHDA and CDR2 as SQIVND (reference sequence). The table came from immunoSEQ multiplex PCR; TCRdb's copy has only in-frame clones and leaves some out. The sample consists of 200,000 to 250,000 clones, under 90% of them appearing once. In assigning cohorts, the study relied on participant-reported clinical history. Two negative PCRs, clearance, or symptom resolution characterized the recovered Cohort 3 donors. This specimen comes from a study of blood T cell repertoires in COVID-19. Overall study context: COVID-19 samples from acute and convalescent phases originated in the United States, Italy and Spain.

The gene calls are TRBV19 and TRBJ1-1; D remains ambiguous. The receptor's source is a man aged 55 to 70 who had recovered from COVID-19. The sample taken for sequencing was PBMCs or T cells enriched from blood (not recorded which). CDR3 loop: CATSSEGRGNTEAFF. The DNA of the CDR3 is TGTGCCACCTCCTCTGAGGGTCGGGGGAACACTGAAGCTTTCTTT.